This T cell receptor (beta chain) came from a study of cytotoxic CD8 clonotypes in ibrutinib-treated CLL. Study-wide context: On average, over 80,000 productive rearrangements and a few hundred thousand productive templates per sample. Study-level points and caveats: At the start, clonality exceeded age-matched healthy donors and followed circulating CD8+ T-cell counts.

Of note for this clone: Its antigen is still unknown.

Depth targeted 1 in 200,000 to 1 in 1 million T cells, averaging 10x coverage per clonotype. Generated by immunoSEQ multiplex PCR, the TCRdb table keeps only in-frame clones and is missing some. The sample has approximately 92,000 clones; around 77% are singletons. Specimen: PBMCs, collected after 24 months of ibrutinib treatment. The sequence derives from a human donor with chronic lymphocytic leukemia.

CDR3: CASSSQGKSGYTF. The DNA of the CDR3 is TGTGCCAGCAGCTCGCAGGGGAAGAGCGGCTACACCTTC. The chain is built from TRBV7-9 and TRBJ1-2; a weak D match, TRBD1 (6 bases). The V end was cut by 4 bases, the J end by 8 bases, with 14 bases between. There are 13 residues in the CDR3. Germline CDR1 reads SEHNR; CDR2 reads FQNEAQ (reference sequence). Full variable domain (rest looked up from reference TRBV7-9 and TRBJ1-2): DTGVSQNPRHKITKRGQNVTFRCDPISEHNRLYWYRQTLGQGPEFLTYFQNEAQLEKSRLLSDRFSAERPKGSFSTLEIQRTEQGDSAMYLCASSSQGKSGYTFGSGTRLTVV.